A selection of T cell receptor beta chains follows, all from one sample in a study of blood T cell repertoires in COVID-19. Data came from immunoSEQ multiplex PCR; TCRdb stores just in-frame clones and leaves some out. The table shows approximately 450,000 clones, with approximately 90% occurring only once. The sequencing input was peripheral blood. These receptors were obtained from a young woman with acute or convalescent COVID-19. The CDR3 runs from the conserved cysteine through the conserved F or W. A D gene is named only where the DNA matches it firmly. The size of a clone is reported for some rows only, either as once, few or many, or as a class for expanded clones.

TRBV11-3	NA	NA	TRBJ2-2	TGTGCCAGCAGCTTAGCTGTCACCGGGGAGCTGTTTTTT	CASSLAVTGELFF
TRBV24-1	TRBD1	NA	TRBJ2-3	TGTGCCACCAGTGCTGGGACAGGGCCCACAGATACGCAGTATTTT	CATSAGTGPTDTQYF
TRBV2	NA	few	TRBJ2-7	TGTGCCAGCAGTGAACGGTTAGAACTAACATACGAGCAGTACTTC	CASSERLELTYEQYF
TRBV30	TRBD1	NA	TRBJ1-5	TGTGCCTCCGAGGGGGCCGGCAATCAGCCCCAGCATTTT	CASEGAGNQPQHF
TRBV6-5	TRBD1	NA	TRBJ1-1	TGTGCCAGCAGCTCCGGGACAGGGGCGGCTTTCTTT	CASSSGTGAAFF
TRBV3-1/TRBV3-2	NA	NA	TRBJ1-1	TGTGCCAGCAGCCAGCTATCGAACACTGAAGCTTTCTTT	CASSQLSNTEAFF
TRBV2	NA	NA	TRBJ1-1	TGTGCCAGCAGTGAAGGGGGGGGCGCGAGCACTGAAGCTTTCTTT	CASSEGGGASTEAFF
TRBV7-8	NA	NA	TRBJ2-7	TGTGCCAGCAGCTGGCAGGCCACCTACGAGCAGTACTTC	CASSWQATYEQYF
TRBV2	NA	NA	TRBJ1-2	TGTGCCAGCATTCTTACAGGGAACTATGGCTACACCTTC	CASILTGNYGYTF
TRBV5-1	TRBD2	NA	TRBJ2-2	TGCGCCAGCAGCTTGGACGGGGGGATGGGCGGGGAGCTGTTTTTT	CASSLDGGMGGELFF
TRBV4-2	NA	NA	TRBJ1-2	TGTGCCAGCAGCCAAGATAAGGGGCGGTGGGCTAACTATGGCTACACCTTC	CASSQDKGRWANYGYTF
TRBV2	TRBD1	NA	TRBJ2-1	TGTGCCAGCAGCCGGGACAGGATCAATGAGCAGTTCTTC	CASSRDRINEQFF
TRBV29-1	NA	NA	TRBJ2-7	TGCAGCGTATCCCCCAGGGGGGACGAGCAGTACTTC	CSVSPRGDEQYF
TRBV6-6	NA	NA	TRBJ2-7	TGTGCCAGCAGTTACTCGGCAGGGGACTACGAGCAGTACTTC	CASSYSAGDYEQYF
TRBV19	NA	NA	TRBJ2-1	TGTGCCAGTACAGTCGGACGGGGTTTCTACAATGAGCAGTTCTTC	CASTVGRGFYNEQFF
TRBV4-1	TRBD2	NA	TRBJ2-5	TGCGCCAGCAGCCAAGAGGGAAGATTAGCGGGGTCAAAAGGGACCCAGTACTTC	CASSQEGRLAGSKGTQYF
TRBV5-1	NA	NA	TRBJ1-3	TGCGCCAGCAGCTTGGTTTCGGGATCCGGAAACACCATATATTTT	CASSLVSGSGNTIYF
TRBV11-2	TRBD1	NA	TRBJ2-5	TGTGCCAGCAGCTTAGTAGCCGGAGTCGGGACAGCTCAAGAGACCCAGTACTTC	CASSLVAGVGTAQETQYF
TRBV21-1	NA	NA	TRBJ2-3	TGTGCCAGACTGGGAGGGGGCACAGATACGCAGTATTTT	CARLGGGTDTQYF
TRBV2	TRBD1	NA	TRBJ1-1	TGTGCCAGCAGTACGGGACAGGGGATCACTGAAGCTTTCTTT	CASSTGQGITEAFF
TRBV5-1	TRBD2	NA	TRBJ2-2	TGCGCCAGCCGCCGCGAGAATAGCGGGGTCGGGAACACCGGGGAGCTGTTTTTT	CASRRENSGVGNTGELFF
TRBV27	TRBD1	NA	TRBJ2-7	TGTGCCAGCAGTATACTCCCGGGACAGGGGTTGTACGAGCAGTACTTC	CASSILPGQGLYEQYF
TRBV20-1	TRBD1	NA	TRBJ1-2	TGCAGTGCTAGTACAGGGGTATTGATCCCCTTC	CSASTGVLIPF
TRBV7-6	TRBD1	NA	TRBJ1-3	TGTGCCAGCAGCTGGGACAGTAGGTCGCACACCATATATTTT	CASSWDSRSHTIYF
TRBV6-5	NA	NA	TRBJ1-2	TGTGCCAGCAGTTATTTAGAAACAGGGCGCGGTGGCTACACCTTC	CASSYLETGRGGYTF
TRBV6-5	TRBD1	NA	TRBJ1-1	TGTGCCAGCAGTCCGGACAGGGGGCGGATAGCTTTCTTT	CASSPDRGRIAFF
TRBV6-1	TRBD1	NA	TRBJ1-1	TGTGCCAGCAGTGCAAAGCACCTGGGACAGGGGAACACTGAAGCTTTCTTT	CASSAKHLGQGNTEAFF
TRBV15	NA	few	TRBJ1-1	TGTGCCACCAGTCTAGCAGGAATGAACACTGAAGCTTTCTTT	CATSLAGMNTEAFF
TRBV7-3	TRBD1	NA	TRBJ1-2	TGTGCCAGCAGCGACACAGGGGTCGACTATGGCTACACCTTC	CASSDTGVDYGYTF
TRBV7-2	NA	NA	TRBJ1-5	TGTGCCAGCAGCTTAGGGTACGCAGGGTCTCAGCCCCAGCATTTT	CASSLGYAGSQPQHF
TRBV27	NA	NA	TRBJ2-5	TGTGCCAGCAGTTTATCGGGATATGTCAGGGATCCCCAAGAGACCCAGTACTTC	CASSLSGYVRDPQETQYF
TRBV11-2	NA	NA	TRBJ2-7	TGTGCCAGCAGCCCTGACAGGACCCACGAGCAGTACTTC	CASSPDRTHEQYF
TRBV18	TRBD1	once	TRBJ1-5	TGTGCCAGCTCACCACAGACAGGGTATCAGCCCCAGCATTTT	CASSPQTGYQPQHF
TRBV7-2	NA	NA	TRBJ1-1	TGTGCCAGCAGCTTAGTCGCGGAAAACACTGAAGCTTTCTTT	CASSLVAENTEAFF
TRBV5-1	TRBD1	NA	TRBJ2-1	TGCGCCAGCAGCCAAGGACAGGCGGACTACAATGAGCAGTTCTTC	CASSQGQADYNEQFF
TRBV6-5	TRBD1	NA	TRBJ1-1	TGTGCCAGCAAGTGGGACTTGACAGGGGATCCTGAAGCTTTCTTT	CASKWDLTGDPEAFF
TRBV30	NA	NA	TRBJ2-1	TGTGCCTGGGCAGGGGACAATGAGCAGTTCTTC	CAWAGDNEQFF
TRBV2	NA	NA	TRBJ2-5	TGTGCCAGCGCGGCCCAAGAGACCCAGTACTTC	CASAAQETQYF
TRBV7-9	TRBD1	few	TRBJ2-1	TGTGCCAGCAGCTCCCCGGACAGGGCGTGGAATGAGCAGTTCTTC	CASSSPDRAWNEQFF
TRBV2	TRBD1	NA	TRBJ1-1	TGTGCCAGCAGTGACCCGAGGGGGACAGTAGCTTTCTTT	CASSDPRGTVAFF
TRBV7-6	TRBD1	NA	TRBJ2-1	TGTGCCAGCAGCACACGGACAGGGAACTCCTACAATGAGCAGTTCTTC	CASSTRTGNSYNEQFF
TRBV7-3	NA	once	TRBJ2-7	TGTGCCAGCAGCCCCGGACAGATCTACGAGCAGTACTTC	CASSPGQIYEQYF
TRBV28	NA	NA	TRBJ2-5	TGTGCCAGCAGTTTACTTGGGGGGGAGACCCAGTACTTC	CASSLLGGETQYF
TRBV4-2	NA	NA	TRBJ2-1	TGTGCCAGCAGCCACGGACAGGGAGGGGACAATGAGCAGTTCTTC	CASSHGQGGDNEQFF
TRBV5-1	TRBD2	NA	TRBJ2-1	TGCGCCAGCAGCTTGGGATGGTTAGCGGGGGGGAACAATGAGCAGTTCTTC	CASSLGWLAGGNNEQFF
TRBV4-1	NA	NA	TRBJ2-5	TGCGCCAGCAGCCAAGTCCCGCAAGAGACCCAGTACTTC	CASSQVPQETQYF
TRBV5-1	TRBD2	NA	TRBJ2-3	TGCGCCAGCAGCTTGGGTGGCGGGGGGGAGATAACAGATACGCAGTATTTT	CASSLGGGGEITDTQYF